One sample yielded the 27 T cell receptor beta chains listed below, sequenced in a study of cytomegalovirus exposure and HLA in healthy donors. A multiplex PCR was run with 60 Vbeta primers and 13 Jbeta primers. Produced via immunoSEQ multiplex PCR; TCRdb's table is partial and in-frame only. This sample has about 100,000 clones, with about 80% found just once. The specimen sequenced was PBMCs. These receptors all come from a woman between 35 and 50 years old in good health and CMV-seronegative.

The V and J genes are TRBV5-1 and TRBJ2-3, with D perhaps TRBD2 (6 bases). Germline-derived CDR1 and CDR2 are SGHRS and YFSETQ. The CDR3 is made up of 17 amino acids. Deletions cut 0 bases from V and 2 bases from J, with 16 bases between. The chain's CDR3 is CASSLVLGGYNTDTQYF. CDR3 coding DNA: TGCGCCAGCAGCTTGGTACTCGGGGGATACAACACAGATACGCAGTATTTT. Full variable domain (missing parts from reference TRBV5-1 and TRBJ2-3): KAGVTQTPRYLIKTRGQQVTLSCSPISGHRSVSWYQQTPGQGLQFLFEYFSETQRNKGNFPGRFSGRQFSNSRSEMNVSTLELGDSALYLCASSLVLGGYNTDTQYFGPGTRLTVL.

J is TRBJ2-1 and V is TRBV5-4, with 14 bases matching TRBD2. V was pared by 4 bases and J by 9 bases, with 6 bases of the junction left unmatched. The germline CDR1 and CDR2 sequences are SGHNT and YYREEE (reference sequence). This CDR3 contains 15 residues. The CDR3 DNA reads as TGTGCCAGCAGCCCTTGGACTAGCGGGGGGCTTGAGCAGTTCTTC. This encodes CASSPWTSGGLEQFF.

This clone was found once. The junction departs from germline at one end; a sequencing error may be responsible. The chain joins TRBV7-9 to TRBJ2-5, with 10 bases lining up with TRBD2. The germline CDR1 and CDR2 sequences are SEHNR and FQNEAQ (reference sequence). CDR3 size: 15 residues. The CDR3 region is CASSLSGGAEESQYF. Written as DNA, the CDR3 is TGTGCCAGCAGCTTAAGCGGGGGGGCCGAAGAGTCCCAGTACTTC.

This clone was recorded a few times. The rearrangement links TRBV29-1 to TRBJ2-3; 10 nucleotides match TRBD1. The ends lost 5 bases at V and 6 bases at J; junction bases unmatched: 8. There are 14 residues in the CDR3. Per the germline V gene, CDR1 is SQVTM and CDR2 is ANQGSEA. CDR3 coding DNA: TGCAGCGTTCGGACAGGGGGATTCGGTGATACGCAGTATTTT. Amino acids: CSVRTGGFGDTQYF.

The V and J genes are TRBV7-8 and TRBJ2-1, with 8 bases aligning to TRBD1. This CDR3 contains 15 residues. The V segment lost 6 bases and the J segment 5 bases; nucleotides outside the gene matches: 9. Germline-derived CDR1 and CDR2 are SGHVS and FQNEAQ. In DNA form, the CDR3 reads TGTGCCAGCAGTCCTTTGGACAGGGATGACAATGAGCAGTTCTTC. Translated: CASSPLDRDDNEQFF.

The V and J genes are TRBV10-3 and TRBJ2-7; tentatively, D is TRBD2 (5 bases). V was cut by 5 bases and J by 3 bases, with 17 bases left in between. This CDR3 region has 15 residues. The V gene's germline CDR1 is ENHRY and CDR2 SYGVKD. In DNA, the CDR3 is TGTGCCATCAGTCCCACCCCCGGGATAAACTACGAGCAGTACTTC. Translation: CAISPTPGINYEQYF.

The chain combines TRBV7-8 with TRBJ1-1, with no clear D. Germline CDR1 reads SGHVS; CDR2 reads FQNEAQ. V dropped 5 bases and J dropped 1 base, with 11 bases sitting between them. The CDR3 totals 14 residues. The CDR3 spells CASSQNRGNTEAFF. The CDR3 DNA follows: TGTGCCAGCAGCCAAAATCGGGGGAACACTGAAGCTTTCTTT.

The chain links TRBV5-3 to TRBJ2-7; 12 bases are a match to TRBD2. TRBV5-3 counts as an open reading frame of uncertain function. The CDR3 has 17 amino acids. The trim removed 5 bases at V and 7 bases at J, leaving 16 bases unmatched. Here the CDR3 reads CARSEACRLAGVCEQYF. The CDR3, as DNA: TGTGCCAGAAGTGAAGCTTGCCGACTAGCGGGAGTCTGTGAGCAGTACTTC.

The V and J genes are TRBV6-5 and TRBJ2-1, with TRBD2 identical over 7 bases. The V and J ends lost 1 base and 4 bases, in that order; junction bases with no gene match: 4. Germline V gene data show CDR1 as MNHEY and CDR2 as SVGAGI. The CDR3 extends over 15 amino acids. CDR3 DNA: TGTGCCAGCAGTTACTTCGGGGGGAGTTACAATGAGCAGTTCTTC. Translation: CASSYFGGSYNEQFF.

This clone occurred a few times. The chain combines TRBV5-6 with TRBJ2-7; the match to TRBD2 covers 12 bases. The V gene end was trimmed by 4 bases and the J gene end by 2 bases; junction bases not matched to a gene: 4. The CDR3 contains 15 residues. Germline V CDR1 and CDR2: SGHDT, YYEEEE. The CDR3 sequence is CASSKLAGGTYEQYF. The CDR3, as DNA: TGTGCCAGCAGCAAACTAGCGGGGGGAACCTACGAGCAGTACTTC.

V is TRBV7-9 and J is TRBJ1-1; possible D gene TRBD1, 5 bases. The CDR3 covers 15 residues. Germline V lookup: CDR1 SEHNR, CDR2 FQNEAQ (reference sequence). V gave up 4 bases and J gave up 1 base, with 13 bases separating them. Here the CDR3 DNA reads TGTGCCAGCAGCTCTGACCTGGGGGGGAACACTGAAGCTTTCTTT. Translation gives CASSSDLGGNTEAFF.

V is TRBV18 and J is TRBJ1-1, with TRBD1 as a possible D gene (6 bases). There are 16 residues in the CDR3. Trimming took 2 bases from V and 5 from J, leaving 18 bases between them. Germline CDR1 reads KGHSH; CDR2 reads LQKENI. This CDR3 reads CASSPTLTGAGTEAFF. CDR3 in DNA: TGTGCCAGCTCACCAACCCTGACAGGAGCAGGGACTGAAGCTTTCTTT.

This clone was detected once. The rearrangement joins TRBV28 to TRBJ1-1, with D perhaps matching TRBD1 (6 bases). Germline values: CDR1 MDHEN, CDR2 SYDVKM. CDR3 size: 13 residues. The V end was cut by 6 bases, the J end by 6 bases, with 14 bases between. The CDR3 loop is CASRLQGKPEAFF. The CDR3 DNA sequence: TGTGCCAGCAGGCTTCAGGGGAAGCCTGAAGCTTTCTTT.

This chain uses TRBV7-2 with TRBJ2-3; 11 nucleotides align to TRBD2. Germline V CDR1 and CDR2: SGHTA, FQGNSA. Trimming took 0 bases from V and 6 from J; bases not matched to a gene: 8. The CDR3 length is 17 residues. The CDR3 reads CASSLALSGRAADTQYF. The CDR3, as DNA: TGTGCCAGCAGCTTAGCGCTTAGCGGGAGGGCCGCGGATACGCAGTATTTT. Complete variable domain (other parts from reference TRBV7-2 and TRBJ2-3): GAGVSQSPSNKVTEKGKDVELRCDPISGHTALYWYRQSLGQGLEFLIYFQGNSAPDKSGLPSDRFSAERTGGSVSTLTIQRTQQEDSAVYLCASSLALSGRAADTQYFGPGTRLTVL.

The CDR3 reads CASSYSREYYYNEQFF. The CDR3 coding sequence is TGTGCCAGCAGTTACTCCCGGGAGTACTACTACAATGAGCAGTTCTTC. This chain connects TRBV6-5 to TRBJ2-1; TRBD2 is a possible D gene (6 bases). V was shortened by 0 bases and J by 3 bases, with 12 bases between the two germline ends. CDR3 length: 16 amino acids. Germline-derived CDR1 and CDR2 are MNHEY and SVGAGI.

In DNA form, the CDR3 reads TGTGCCAGCAGCGGGGCCGACAGGGCGTGGGGGGACCTGGACGAGCAGTACTTC. Its translation is CASSGADRAWGDLDEQYF. The J gene is TRBJ2-7, the V gene TRBV7-2, with D tentatively TRBD1 (7 bases). CDR1 and CDR2 from the germline V gene are SGHTA and FQGNSA. With 5 bases removed from V and 5 bases from J, the gap between germline ends came to 28 bases. The CDR3 sequence is 18 residues long.

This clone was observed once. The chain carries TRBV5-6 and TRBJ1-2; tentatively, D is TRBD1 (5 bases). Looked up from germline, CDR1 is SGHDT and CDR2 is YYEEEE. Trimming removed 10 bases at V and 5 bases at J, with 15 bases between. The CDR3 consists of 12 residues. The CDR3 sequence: CAPQRGGYGYTF. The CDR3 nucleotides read TGTGCCCCCCAGCGGGGGGGGTATGGCTACACCTTC. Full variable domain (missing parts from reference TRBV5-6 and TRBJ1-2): DAGVTQSPTHLIKTRGQQVTLRCSPKSGHDTVSWYQQALGQGPQFIFQYYEEEERQRGNFPDRFSGHQFPNYSSELNVNALLLGDSALYLCAPQRGGYGYTFGSGTRLTVV.

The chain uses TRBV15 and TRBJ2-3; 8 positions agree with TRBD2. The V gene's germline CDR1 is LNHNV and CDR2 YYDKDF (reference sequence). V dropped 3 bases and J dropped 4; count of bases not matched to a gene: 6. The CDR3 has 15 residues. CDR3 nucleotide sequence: TGTGCCACCAGCAGGAGGACTAGCTATCCAGATACGCAGTATTTT. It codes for CATSRRTSYPDTQYF.

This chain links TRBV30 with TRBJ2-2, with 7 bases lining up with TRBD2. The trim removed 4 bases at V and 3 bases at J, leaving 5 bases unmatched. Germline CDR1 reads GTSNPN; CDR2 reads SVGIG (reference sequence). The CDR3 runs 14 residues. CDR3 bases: TGTGCCTGGAAGGCAGGGAGGGACACCGGGGAGCTGTTTTTT. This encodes CAWKAGRDTGELFF.

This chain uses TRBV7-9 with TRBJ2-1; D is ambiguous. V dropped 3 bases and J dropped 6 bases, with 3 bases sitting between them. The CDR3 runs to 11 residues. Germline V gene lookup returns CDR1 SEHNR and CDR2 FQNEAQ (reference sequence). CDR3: CASSFSNEQFF. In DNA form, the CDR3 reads TGTGCCAGCAGCTTCTCCAATGAGCAGTTCTTC.

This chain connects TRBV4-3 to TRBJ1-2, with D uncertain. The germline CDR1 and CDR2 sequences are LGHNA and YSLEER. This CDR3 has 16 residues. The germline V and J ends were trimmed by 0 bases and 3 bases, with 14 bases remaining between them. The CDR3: CASSQDVTREDYGYTF. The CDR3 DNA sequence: TGCGCCAGCAGCCAAGATGTAACCCGGGAGGACTATGGCTACACCTTC.

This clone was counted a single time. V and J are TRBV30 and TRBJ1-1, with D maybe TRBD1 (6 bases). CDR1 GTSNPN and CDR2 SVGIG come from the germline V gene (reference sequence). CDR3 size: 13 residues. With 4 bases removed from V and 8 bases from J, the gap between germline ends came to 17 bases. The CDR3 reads CAWTLGGGLEAFF. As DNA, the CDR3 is TGTGCCTGGACCCTGGGGGGGGGCCTGGAAGCTTTCTTT.

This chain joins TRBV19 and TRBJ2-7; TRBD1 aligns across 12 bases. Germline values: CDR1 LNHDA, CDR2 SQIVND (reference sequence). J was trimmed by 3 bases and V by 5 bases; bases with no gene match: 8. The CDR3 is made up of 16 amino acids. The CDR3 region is CASSSSGQGAIYEQYF. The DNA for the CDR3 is TGTGCCAGTAGTTCGTCGGGACAGGGGGCAATCTACGAGCAGTACTTC.

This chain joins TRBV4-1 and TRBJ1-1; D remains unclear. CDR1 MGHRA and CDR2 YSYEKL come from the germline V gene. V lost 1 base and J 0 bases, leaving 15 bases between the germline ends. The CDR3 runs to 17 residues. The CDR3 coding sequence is TGCGCCAGCAGCCAAGGAGGGTTAGAGAACATGAACACTGAAGCTTTCTTT. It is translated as CASSQGGLENMNTEAFF.

CDR3 region: CSVRHSQGSETQYF. The CDR3 DNA reads as TGCAGCGTTCGACATTCACAGGGATCGGAGACCCAGTACTTC. The chain couples TRBV29-1 to TRBJ2-5; TRBD1 is a possible D gene (6 bases). Germline values: CDR1 SQVTM, CDR2 ANQGSEA. Trimming shortened V by 5 bases and J by 5 bases, and 18 bases separated the two germline ends. The CDR3 has 14 residues.

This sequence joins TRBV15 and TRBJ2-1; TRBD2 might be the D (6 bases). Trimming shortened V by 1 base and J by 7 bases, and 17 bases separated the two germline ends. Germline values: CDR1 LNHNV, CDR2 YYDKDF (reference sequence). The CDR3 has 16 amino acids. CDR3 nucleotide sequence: TGTGCCACCAGCAGAGCCCCGACTAGTATAGGAAATGAGCAGTTCTTC. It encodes CATSRAPTSIGNEQFF. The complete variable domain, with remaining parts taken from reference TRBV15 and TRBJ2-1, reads DAMVIQNPRYQVTQFGKPVTLSCSQTLNHNVMYWYQQKSSQAPKLLFHYYDKDFNNEADTPDNFQSRRPNTSFCFLDIRSPGLGDTAMYLCATSRAPTSIGNEQFFGPGTRLTVL.

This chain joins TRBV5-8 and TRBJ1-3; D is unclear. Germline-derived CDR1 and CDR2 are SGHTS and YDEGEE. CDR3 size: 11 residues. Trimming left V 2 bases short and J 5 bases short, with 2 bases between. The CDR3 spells CASSFRNTIYF. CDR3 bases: TGTGCCAGCAGCTTTAGAAACACCATATATTTT. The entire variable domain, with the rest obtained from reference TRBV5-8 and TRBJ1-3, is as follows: EAGVTQSPTHLIKTRGQQATLRCSPISGHTSVYWYQQALGLGLQFLLWYDEGEERNRGNFPPRFSGRQFPNYSSELNVNALELEDSALYLCASSFRNTIYFGEGSWLTVV.